The clone carrying this TCR beta chain has a count of ten or more. Its antigen is as yet unknown. TCRdb reprocessed the multiplex PCR reads with MiXCR, giving one entry per CDR3 protein. The sample has fewer than 8,000 distinct CDR3 sequences, roughly 43% seen once. This sample is part of a study of breast tumors, draining lymph nodes, adjacent tissues. Germline V lookup: CDR1 LNHNV, CDR2 YYDKDF (reference sequence). The CDR3 has 13 amino acids. The V and J ends lost 5 bases and 7 bases respectively, with 15 bases between them. Study conclusions and caveats: Most tumor T cells seemingly derive from lymph node, then expand in tumor. Tumor T cell lymph node origin was a supported hypothesis, not proven.

The chain combines TRBV15 with TRBJ2-7, with D possibly being TRBD2 (6 bases). The sample comprised tumor-adjacent breast tissue. The sequence came from a female donor with breast cancer. Some clones in this sample may be carry-over from other donors' samples. CDR3 region: CATSLTEGREQYF. Written as DNA, the CDR3 is TGTGCCACCAGCCTCACGGAGGGGAGGGAGCAGTACTTC.